Only a few counts were recorded for the clone carrying this TCR beta chain. The sample originates from a study of T-cell reconstitution after alpha-beta-depleted transplantation in children. V lost 8 bases and J lost 7, with 9 bases in between. CDR3 length: 11 amino acids. Germline V gene sequence: CDR1 MNHEY, CDR2 SMNVEV (reference sequence). Library preparation (for TCRbeta) was performed with unique molecular identifiers. MiXCR, applied by TCRdb to the PCR reads, yields one record per CDR3 protein. The top ten clones hold 2% to 3% of a sample with about 500,000 distinct CDR3 sequences, 30% to 35% of them seen once.

The sequence derives from a human donor who donated a stem cell graft to a child with aplastic anemia. The sequencing used PBMCs from the stem cell graft donor, collected from the stem cell graft. The chain couples TRBV27 to TRBJ1-5; no clear D gene. CDR3 coding DNA: TGTGCCAGCGGGAGGATGCAGCCCCAGCATTTT. The encoded protein is CASGRMQPQHF.